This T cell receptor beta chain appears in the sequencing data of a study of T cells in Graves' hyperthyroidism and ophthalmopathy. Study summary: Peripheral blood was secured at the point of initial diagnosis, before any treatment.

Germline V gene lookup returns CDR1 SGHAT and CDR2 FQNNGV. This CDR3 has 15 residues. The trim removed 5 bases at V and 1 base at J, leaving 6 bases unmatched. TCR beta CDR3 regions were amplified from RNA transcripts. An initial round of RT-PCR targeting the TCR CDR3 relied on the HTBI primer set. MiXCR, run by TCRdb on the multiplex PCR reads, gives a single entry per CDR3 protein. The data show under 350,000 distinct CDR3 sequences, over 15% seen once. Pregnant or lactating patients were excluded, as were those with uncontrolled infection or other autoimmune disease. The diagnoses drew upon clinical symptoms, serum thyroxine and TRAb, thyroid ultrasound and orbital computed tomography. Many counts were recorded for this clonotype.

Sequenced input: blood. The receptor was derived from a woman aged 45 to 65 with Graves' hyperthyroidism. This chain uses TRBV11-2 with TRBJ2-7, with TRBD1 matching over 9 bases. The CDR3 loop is CASSVTGQGSYEQYV. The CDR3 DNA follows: TGTGCCAGCAGCGTAACGGGACAGGGTTCCTACGAGCAGTACGTC.